This T cell receptor (beta chain) was sequenced for a study of blood T cells in healthy people across ages (dated by TCRdb to about 2015). Regarding the study in general: In model experiments, roughly one uniquely barcoded TCR beta cDNA molecule per two T cells was captured by template switching. To track age-related changes in TCR beta repertoire diversity, the study relied on deep sequencing normalized with unique cDNA molecular identifiers. Donors were grouped into four age groups: young (average 16 years), middle-aged (39), aged (around 62) and long-lived (approximately 82). To avoid experimental bias, donors of different ages were distributed randomly across sequencing lanes. For two donors (one aged 18 to 30 and one aged 80 or older), the study analyzed two additional independent replicas of 1 million unique cDNA reads from the same blood draw. What the work shows at the level of the full study, not this receptor alone: Estimates of total diversity based on one million sequenced T cells were regarded as lower bounds and as underestimates. Observed TCR beta diversity per million T cells fell roughly linearly with age, and a significant reduction was already apparent by age about 38. Bulk unsorted PBMC profiling prevented conclusive comparison of naive and antigen-experienced compartments. Because the CMV infection status of the donors was unknown, age-related changes in expanded clonotypes may potentially have been confounded. Observed TCR beta diversity correlated strongly with the percentage of naive T cells measured by flow cytometry. Compared with the aged group, more naive CD4+ T cells, fewer expanded clones and increased TCR diversity were shown by the long-lived group, suggesting age selection.

Note on this clonotype: Its recognized antigen is unknown. This could be a read error, since a much larger clone is one nucleotide away.

The donors were roughly 40 Caucasian individuals from Russia, aged 6 to 90 years, who were systemically healthy. About 10 milliliters of peripheral blood were collected from each donor into EDTA-treated Vacutainer tubes. Ficoll-Paque density-gradient centrifugation was used to isolate PBMCs, with at least 6.5 million per sample. Total RNA was extracted from PBMCs with Trizol reagent, with at least 5 micrograms obtained per sample. For every donor, an aliquot of PBMCs went through flow cytometry to measure the percentages of naive CD45RAhigh/CD27high T cells. The cysteine opens and the phenylalanine closes a CDR3 of 13 amino acids. The kept DNA is CDR3 alone, 39 bases in frame from the first base. The germline V gene sets CDR1 to SGDLS and CDR2 to YYNGEE. The method behind the library was 5' RACE. The data were produced on an Illumina HiSeq 2500. The second PCR ran for roughly 7 to 11 cycles and used a J-beta primer mix along with a sample-barcoded 5' primer. A unique molecular identifier was introduced onto each TCR beta cDNA molecule by a template-switch 5' adaptor carrying 12 random nucleotides. Each sample yielded at least 3 million CDR3-containing paired-end reads. All of the RNA was converted into first-strand cDNA using the Mint cDNA synthesis kit, with a TRBC-specific oligonucleotide serving as the primer. After uracil-DNA glycosylase treatment, a first 18-cycle PCR used universal primers M1SS and BC2_uni_R on all cDNA. Per the authors' processing: For normalization, 1 million high-quality reads were randomly selected from each sample, with every read carrying a distinct molecular identifier. Reads sharing molecular identifiers were discarded rather than binned into consensus sequences. MiTCR, run with a Q25 quality threshold and the strictest error-elimination algorithm, handled CDR3 identification, clonotype clustering and error correction. A nonparametric unseen species model with Euler transformation was used to estimate lower-bound total TCR beta diversity. TCRdb trimmed the raw reads at Q25, called clones with MiXCR and kept productive beta chains. CDR3 protein sequences are deduplicated, and each keeps its most common genes and DNA. TCRdb's processing, not the authors' own work, is the source of the V and J calls. The sample data list 1,500,000 or so distinct CDR3 sequences, and under 55% of these were observed just once. Around 4% of the sample is taken by the ten largest.

The receptor comes from a woman aged 18-29 years in good health. The chain was built from TRBV9 and TRBJ2-3; the D gene cannot be resolved reliably. What was sequenced was blood. The nucleotide sequence is TGTGCCAGCAGCGTAGATCACACAGATGCGCAGTATTTT. Translated, it reads CASSVDHTDAQYF. The CDR3 plus the reference TRBV9 and TRBJ2-3 genes for the other parts give the full variable domain: DSGVTQTPKHLITATGQRVTLRCSPRSGDLSVYWYQQSLDQGLQFLIQYYNGEERAKGNILERFSAQQFPDLHSELNLSSLELGDSALYFCASSVDHTDAQYFGPGTRLTVL.